This TCR beta chain was retrieved from a study of metastatic and nonmetastatic thyroid tumors. Germline V CDR1 and CDR2: MNHNS, SASEGT. The CDR3 length is 12 residues. The entire patient cohort was treatment-naive prior to thyroid surgery. On this clone itself: Possible read error: a much larger clone is one base away.

TCRdb reassembled clones from the PCR reads with MiXCR. Here the sample spans over 65,000 clones, around 13% being singletons. The sample was tumor tissue. The V call is TRBV6-1, the J call TRBJ2-4, with D possibly being TRBD2 (5 bases). This TCR was recovered from a female donor with papillary thyroid cancer or a benign thyroid nodule (not recorded which). Some clones in this sample may be carry-over from other donors' samples. CDR3 region: CASSEWEYIHYF. Here the CDR3 DNA reads TGTGCCAGCAGTGAATGGGAGTACATTCATTACTTC.